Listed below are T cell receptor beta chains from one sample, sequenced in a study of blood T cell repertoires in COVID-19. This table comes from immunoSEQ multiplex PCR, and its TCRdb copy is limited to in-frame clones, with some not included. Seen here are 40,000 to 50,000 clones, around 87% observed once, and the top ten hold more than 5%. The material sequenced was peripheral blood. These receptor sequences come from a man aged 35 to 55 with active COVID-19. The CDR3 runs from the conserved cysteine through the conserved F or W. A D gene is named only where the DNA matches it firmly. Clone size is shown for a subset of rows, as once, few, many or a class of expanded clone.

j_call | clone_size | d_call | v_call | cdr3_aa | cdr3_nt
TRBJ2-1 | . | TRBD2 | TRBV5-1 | CASSLGLAGPDNEQFF | TGCGCCAGCAGCTTGGGACTAGCGGGGCCTGACAATGAGCAGTTCTTC
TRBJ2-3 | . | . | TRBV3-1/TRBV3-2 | CASSRLADTQYF | TGTGCCAGCAGCCGACTAGCAGATACGCAGTATTTT
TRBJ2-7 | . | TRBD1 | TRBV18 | CASSLLQDRDEEQYF | TGTGCCAGCTCACTTCTCCAGGACAGGGATGAAGAGCAGTACTTC
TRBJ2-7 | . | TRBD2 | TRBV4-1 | CASSQEDGRVWEQYF | TGCGCCAGCAGCCAAGAAGACGGGAGGGTGTGGGAGCAGTACTTC
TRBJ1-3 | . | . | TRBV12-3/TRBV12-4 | CASSPTGTNTIYF | TGTGCCAGCAGCCCTACAGGGACAAACACCATATATTTT
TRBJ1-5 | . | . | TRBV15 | CATSRSGGQPQHF | TGTGCCACCAGCAGATCGGGGGGTCAGCCCCAGCATTTT
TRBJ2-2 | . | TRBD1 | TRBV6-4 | CASRTQGAAFTGELFF | TGTGCCAGCAGAACACAGGGGGCGGCTTTCACCGGGGAGCTGTTTTTT
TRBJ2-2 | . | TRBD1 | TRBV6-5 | CASSGDSRNTGELFF | TGTGCCAGCAGCGGGGACAGCAGAAACACCGGGGAGCTGTTTTTT
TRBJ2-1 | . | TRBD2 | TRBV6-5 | CASSFSSGNEQFF | TGTGCCAGCAGTTTTTCTAGCGGGAATGAGCAGTTCTTC
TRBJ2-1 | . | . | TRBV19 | CASRKLSGSSYNEQFF | TGTGCCAGTAGAAAACTTAGCGGATCCTCCTACAATGAGCAGTTCTTC
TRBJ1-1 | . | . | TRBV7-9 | CASSLAPEAFF | TGTGCCAGCAGCTTAGCCCCAGAAGCTTTCTTT
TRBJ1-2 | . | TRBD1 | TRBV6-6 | CASSYSGRGWYGYTF | TGTGCCAGCAGTTACTCTGGCAGGGGGTGGTATGGCTACACCTTC
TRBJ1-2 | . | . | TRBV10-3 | CAIRTEREGLTYGYTF | TGTGCCATCAGGACCGAACGGGAGGGGCTGACTTATGGCTACACCTTC
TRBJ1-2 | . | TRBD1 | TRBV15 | CATSSKHQDRAPSNYGYTF | TGTGCCACCAGCAGCAAACATCAGGACAGGGCCCCCTCTAACTATGGCTACACCTTC
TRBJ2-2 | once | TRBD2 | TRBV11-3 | CASSLEGGSGGELFF | TGTGCCAGCAGCTTAGAAGGCGGGAGTGGCGGGGAGCTGTTTTTT
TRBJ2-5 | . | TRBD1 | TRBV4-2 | CASSLVEGQGQETQYF | TGTGCCAGCAGTCTCGTCGAGGGACAGGGGCAAGAGACCCAGTACTTC
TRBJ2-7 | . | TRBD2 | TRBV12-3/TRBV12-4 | CASVLAPGYEQYF | TGTGCCAGCGTACTAGCGCCGGGTTACGAGCAGTACTTC
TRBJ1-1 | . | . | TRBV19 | CASSPRGNTEAFF | TGTGCCAGTAGTCCCAGGGGGAACACTGAAGCTTTCTTT
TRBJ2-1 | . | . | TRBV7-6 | CASSLEGHTSYNEQFF | TGTGCCAGCAGCTTAGAGGGACACACCTCCTACAATGAGCAGTTCTTC
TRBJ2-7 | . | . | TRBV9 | CASSVEVGQVYEQYF | TGTGCCAGCAGCGTAGAGGTGGGCCAGGTCTACGAGCAGTACTTC
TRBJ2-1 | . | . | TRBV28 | CASSLWEHNEQFF | TGTGCCAGCAGTTTATGGGAGCACAATGAGCAGTTCTTC
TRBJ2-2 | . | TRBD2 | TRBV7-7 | CASSLGLAGNTGELFF | TGTGCTAGCAGCCTCGGACTAGCGGGGAACACCGGGGAGCTGTTTTTT
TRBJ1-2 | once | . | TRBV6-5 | CASSPQGSGGYTF | TGTGCCAGCAGTCCCCAGGGGAGCGGTGGCTACACCTTC
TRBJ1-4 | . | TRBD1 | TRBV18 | CASSATSWTGGRNEKLFF | TGTGCCAGCTCAGCCACTAGCTGGACAGGGGGCAGGAATGAAAAACTGTTTTTT
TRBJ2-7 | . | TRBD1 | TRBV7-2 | CASSLQGATYEQYF | TGTGCCAGCAGCTTACAGGGGGCGACCTACGAGCAGTACTTC
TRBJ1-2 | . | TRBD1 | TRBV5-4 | CASSPSTGNYGYTF | TGTGCCAGCAGCCCCTCGACAGGGAACTATGGCTACACCTTC
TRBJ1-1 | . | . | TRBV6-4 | CARGRGFEAFF | TGTGCCAGGGGCAGGGGTTTTGAAGCTTTCTTT
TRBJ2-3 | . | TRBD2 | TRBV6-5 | CASRPGTRGDTQYF | TGTGCCAGCAGGCCCGGGACTAGGGGAGATACGCAGTATTTT
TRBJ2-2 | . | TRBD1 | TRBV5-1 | CASQEGAGTGELFF | TGCGCCAGTCAAGAGGGGGCAGGCACCGGGGAGCTGTTTTTT
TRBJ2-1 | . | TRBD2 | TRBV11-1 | CASSRRLAEYNEQFF | TGTGCCAGCAGCCGAAGACTAGCGGAATACAATGAGCAGTTCTTC
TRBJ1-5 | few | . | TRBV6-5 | CASSYAENQPQHF | TGTGCCAGCAGTTACGCGGAAAATCAGCCCCAGCATTTT
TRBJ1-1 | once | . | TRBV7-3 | CASSGAGNTEAFF | TGTGCCAGCAGTGGGGCAGGGAACACTGAAGCTTTCTTT
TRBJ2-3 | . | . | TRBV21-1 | CASSKADRGKGTDTQYF | TGTGCCAGCAGCAAAGCGGACAGGGGGAAGGGCACAGATACGCAGTATTTT
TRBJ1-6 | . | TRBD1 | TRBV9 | CASSGTGTENSPLHF | TGTGCCAGCAGCGGGACCGGGACAGAGAATTCACCCCTCCACTTT
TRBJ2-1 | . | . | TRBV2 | CASSEVGRGRGVSQFF | TGTGCCAGCAGCGAAGTCGGTCGGGGCAGGGGGGTTTCCCAGTTCTTC
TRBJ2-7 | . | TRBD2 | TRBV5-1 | CASSSGLAGGPDEQYF | TGCGCCAGCAGCTCAGGACTAGCGGGAGGGCCAGACGAGCAGTACTTC
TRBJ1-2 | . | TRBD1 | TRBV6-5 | CASSPRGADGYTF | TGTGCCAGCAGTCCCAGGGGGGCAGATGGCTACACCTTC
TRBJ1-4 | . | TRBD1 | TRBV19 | CASSILGTGINEKLFF | TGTGCCAGTAGTATCCTCGGGACAGGGATTAATGAAAAACTGTTTTTT
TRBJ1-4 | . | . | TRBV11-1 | CASSLSGANEKLFF | TGTGCCAGCAGCTTATCGGGGGCTAATGAAAAACTGTTTTTT
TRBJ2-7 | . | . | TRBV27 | CASSLTGTSYEQYF | TGTGCCAGCAGTTTAACAGGGACCTCCTACGAGCAGTACTTC
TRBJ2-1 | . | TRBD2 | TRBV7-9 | CASSPNTSLLAGFYNEQFF | TGTGCCAGCAGCCCGAACACCTCCTTACTAGCGGGATTTTACAATGAGCAGTTCTTC
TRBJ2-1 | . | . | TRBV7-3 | CASSLGSYNEQFF | TGTGCCAGCAGCTTAGGCAGTTACAATGAGCAGTTCTTC
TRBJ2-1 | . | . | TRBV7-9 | CASSRVWGDNEQFF | TGTGCCAGCAGTCGGGTATGGGGCGACAATGAGCAGTTCTTC
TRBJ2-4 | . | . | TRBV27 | CASSLIGDRAKNIQYF | TGTGCCAGCAGTTTAATTGGTGACAGGGCCAAAAACATTCAGTACTTC
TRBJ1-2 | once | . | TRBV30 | CAWIRTAYSYGYTF | TGTGCCTGGATTAGGACAGCGTACTCCTATGGCTACACCTTC
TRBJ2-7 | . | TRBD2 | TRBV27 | CASSLFGGSEQYF | TGTGCCAGCAGTTTGTTCGGCGGGAGCGAGCAGTACTTC
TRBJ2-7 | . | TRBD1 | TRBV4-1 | CASSQARGNYEQYF | TGCGCCAGCAGCCAAGCCAGGGGGAACTACGAGCAGTACTTC
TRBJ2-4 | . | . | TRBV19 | CASKSALELAKNIQYF | TGTGCCAGTAAATCAGCGCTCGAACTAGCCAAAAACATTCAGTACTTC
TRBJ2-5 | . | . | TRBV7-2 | CASSLWAAGETQYF | TGTGCCAGCAGCTTATGGGCAGCTGGAGAGACCCAGTACTTC
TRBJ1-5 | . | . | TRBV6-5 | CASSPTPGSNQPQHF | TGTGCCAGCAGTCCGACCCCAGGCAGCAATCAGCCCCAGCATTTT
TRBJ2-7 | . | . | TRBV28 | CASSLYRDEQYF | TGTGCCAGCAGTTTATATCGAGACGAGCAGTACTTC
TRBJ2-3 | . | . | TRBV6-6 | CASSRSGSTDTQYF | TGTGCCAGCAGCAGAAGCGGGAGCACAGATACGCAGTATTTT
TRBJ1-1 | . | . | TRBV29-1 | CSVEDREGVFTEAFF | TGCAGCGTTGAAGATCGGGAGGGGGTCTTCACTGAAGCTTTCTTT
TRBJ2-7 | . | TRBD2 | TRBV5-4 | CASSQQRGRLYEQYF | TGTGCCAGCAGCCAACAGCGGGGGCGCCTCTACGAGCAGTACTTC
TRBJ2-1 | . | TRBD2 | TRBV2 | CASSERGGRAENEQFF | TGTGCCAGCAGTGAGAGAGGCGGGAGGGCTGAAAATGAGCAGTTCTTC
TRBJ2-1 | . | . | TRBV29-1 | CSVERGWYNEQFF | TGCAGCGTTGAAAGGGGGTGGTACAATGAGCAGTTCTTC
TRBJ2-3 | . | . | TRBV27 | CASSLASRDTQYF | TGTGCCAGCAGCCTAGCGTCCCGAGATACGCAGTATTTT
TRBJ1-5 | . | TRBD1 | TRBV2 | CASGQGAPQHQHF | TGTGCCAGCGGGCAGGGGGCCCCTCAGCACCAGCATTTT
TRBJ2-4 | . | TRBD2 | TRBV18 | CASSPRGLAGKNIQYF | TGTGCCAGCTCACCGAGGGGACTAGCGGGGAAAAACATTCAGTACTTC